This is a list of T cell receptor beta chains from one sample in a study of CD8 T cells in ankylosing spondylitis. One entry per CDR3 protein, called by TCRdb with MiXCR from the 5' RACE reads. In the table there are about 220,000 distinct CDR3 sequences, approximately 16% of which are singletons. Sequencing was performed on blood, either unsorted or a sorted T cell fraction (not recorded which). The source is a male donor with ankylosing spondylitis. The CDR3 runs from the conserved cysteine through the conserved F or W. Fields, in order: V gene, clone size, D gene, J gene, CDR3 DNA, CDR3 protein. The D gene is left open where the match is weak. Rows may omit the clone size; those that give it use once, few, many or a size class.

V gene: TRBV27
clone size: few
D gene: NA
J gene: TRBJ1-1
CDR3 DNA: TGTGCCAGCAGTTGGTCGGTGTACACTGAAGCTTTCTTT
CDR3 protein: CASSWSVYTEAFF

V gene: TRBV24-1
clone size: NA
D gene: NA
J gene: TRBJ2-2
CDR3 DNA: TGTGCCACCAGTGATTTCAGTAGCACCGGGGAGCTGTTTTTT
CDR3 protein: CATSDFSSTGELFF

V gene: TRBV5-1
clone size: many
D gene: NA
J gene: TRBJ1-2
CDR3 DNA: TGTGCCAGCAGTTTAGAGGGGAACTATGGCTACACCTTC
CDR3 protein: CASSLEGNYGYTF

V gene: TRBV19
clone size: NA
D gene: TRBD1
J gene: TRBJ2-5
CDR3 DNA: TGTGCCAGTAGTAGTTTGACAGGGGTGGAGACCCAGTACTTC
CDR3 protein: CASSSLTGVETQYF

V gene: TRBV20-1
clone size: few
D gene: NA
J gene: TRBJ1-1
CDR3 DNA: TGCAGTGCTAATAAAGGATCCACTGAAGCTTTCTTT
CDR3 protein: CSANKGSTEAFF

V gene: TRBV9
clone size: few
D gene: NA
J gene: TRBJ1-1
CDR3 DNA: TGTGCCAGCAGCGTAGTGGGGGCGCGGACTGAAGCTTTCTTT
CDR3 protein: CASSVVGARTEAFF

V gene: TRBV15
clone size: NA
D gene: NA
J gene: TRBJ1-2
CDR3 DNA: TGTGCCACCAGCAGACACGGACCTGGACAGCAAATTTTCTATGGCTACACCTTC
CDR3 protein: CATSRHGPGQQIFYGYTF

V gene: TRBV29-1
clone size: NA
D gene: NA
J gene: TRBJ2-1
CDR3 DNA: TGCAGCGTTGAAGAGGGACGGGGGAGCTCCTACAATGAGCAGTTCTTC
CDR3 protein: CSVEEGRGSSYNEQFF

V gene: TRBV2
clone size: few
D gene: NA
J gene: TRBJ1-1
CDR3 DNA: TGTGCCAGCGCCGATCCTCTCCTCAACACGGAACCGAACACTGAAGCTTTCTTT
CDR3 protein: CASADPLLNTEPNTEAFF

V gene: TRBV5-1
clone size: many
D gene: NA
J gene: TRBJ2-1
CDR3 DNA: TGCGCCAGCAGCTTGGAGTGGGGGCCGGTCAACAATGAGCAGTTCTTC
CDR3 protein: CASSLEWGPVNNEQFF

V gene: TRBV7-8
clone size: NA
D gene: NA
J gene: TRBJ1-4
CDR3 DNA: TGTGCCAGCACCCGGGGGGACGGGGCTAATGAAAAACTGTTTTTT
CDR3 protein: CASTRGDGANEKLFF

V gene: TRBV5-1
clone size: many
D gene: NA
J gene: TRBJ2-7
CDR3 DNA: TGCGCCAGCAGCTCTCCACAGGCCAACAGGAATTTGGCATACGAGCAGTACTTC
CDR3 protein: CASSSPQANRNLAYEQYF

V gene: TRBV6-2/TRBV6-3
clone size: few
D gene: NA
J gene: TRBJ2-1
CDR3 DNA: TGTGCCAGCAGTTACCTCGAGTATGAGCAGTTCTTC
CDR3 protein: CASSYLEYEQFF

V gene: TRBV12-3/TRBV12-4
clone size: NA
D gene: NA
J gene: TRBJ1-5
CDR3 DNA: TGTGCCAGCAGTTTAGAAGGGGGGCTGGGTAGCAATCAGCCCCAGCATTTT
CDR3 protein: CASSLEGGLGSNQPQHF